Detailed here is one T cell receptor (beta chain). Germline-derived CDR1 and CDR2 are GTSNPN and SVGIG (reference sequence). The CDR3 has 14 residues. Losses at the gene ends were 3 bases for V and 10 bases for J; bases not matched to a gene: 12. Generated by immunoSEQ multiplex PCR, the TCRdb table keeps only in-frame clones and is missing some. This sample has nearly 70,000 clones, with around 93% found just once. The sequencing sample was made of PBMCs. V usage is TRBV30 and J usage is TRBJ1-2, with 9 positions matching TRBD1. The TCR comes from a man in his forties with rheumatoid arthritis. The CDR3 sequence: CAWRFLGQGSIYTF. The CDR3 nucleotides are TGTGCCTGGAGGTTCCTGGGACAGGGATCAATCTACACCTTC.